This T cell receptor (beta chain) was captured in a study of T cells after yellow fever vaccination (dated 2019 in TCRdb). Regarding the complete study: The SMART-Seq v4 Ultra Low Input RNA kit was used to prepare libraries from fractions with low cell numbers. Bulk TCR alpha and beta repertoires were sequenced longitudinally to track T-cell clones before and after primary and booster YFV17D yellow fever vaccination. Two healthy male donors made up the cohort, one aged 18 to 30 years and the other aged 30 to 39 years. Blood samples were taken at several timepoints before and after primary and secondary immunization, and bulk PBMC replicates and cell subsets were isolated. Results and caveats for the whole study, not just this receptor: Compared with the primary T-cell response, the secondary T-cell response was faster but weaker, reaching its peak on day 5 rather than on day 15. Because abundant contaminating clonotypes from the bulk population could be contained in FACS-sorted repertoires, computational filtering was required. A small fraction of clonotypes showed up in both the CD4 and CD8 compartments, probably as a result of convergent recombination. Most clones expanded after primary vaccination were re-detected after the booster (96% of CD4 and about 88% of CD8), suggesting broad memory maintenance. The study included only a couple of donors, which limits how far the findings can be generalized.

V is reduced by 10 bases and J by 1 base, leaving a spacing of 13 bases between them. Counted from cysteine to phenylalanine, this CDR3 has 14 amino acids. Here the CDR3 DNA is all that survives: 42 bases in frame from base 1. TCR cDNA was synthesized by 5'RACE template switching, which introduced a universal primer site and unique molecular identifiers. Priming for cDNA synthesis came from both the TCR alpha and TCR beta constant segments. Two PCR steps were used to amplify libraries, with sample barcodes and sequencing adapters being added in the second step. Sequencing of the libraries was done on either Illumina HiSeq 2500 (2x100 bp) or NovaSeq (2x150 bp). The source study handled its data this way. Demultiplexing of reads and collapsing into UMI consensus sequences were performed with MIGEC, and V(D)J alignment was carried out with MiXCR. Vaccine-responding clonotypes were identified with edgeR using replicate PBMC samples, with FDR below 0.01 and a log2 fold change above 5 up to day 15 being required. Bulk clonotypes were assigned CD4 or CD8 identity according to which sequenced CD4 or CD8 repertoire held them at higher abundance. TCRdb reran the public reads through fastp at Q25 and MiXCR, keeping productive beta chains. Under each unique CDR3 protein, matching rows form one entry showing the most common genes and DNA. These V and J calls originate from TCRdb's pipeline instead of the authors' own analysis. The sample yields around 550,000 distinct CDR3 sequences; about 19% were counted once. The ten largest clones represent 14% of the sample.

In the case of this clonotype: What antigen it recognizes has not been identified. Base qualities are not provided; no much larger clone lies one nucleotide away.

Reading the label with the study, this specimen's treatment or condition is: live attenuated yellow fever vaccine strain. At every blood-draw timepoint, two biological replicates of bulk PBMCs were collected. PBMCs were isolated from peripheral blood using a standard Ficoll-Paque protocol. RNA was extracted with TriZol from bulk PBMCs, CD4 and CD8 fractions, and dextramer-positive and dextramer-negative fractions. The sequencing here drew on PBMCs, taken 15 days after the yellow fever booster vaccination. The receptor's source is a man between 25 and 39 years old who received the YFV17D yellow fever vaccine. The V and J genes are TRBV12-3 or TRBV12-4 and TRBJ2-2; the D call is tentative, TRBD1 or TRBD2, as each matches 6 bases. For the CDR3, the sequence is CATGAGRNTGELFF. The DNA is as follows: TGTGCCACGGGGGCGGGGAGGAACACCGGGGAGCTGTTTTTT.